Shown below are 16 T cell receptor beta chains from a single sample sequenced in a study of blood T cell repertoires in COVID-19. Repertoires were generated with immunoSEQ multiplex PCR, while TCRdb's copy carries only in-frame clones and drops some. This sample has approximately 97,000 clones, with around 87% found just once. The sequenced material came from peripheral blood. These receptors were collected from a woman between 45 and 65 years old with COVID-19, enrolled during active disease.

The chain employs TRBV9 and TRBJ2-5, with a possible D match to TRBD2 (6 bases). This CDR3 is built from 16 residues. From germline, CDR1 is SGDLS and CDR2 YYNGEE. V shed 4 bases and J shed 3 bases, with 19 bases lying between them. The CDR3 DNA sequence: TGTGCCAGCAGCCCTTATGGAGGGGCCTCTAAAGAGACCCAGTACTTC. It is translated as CASSPYGGASKETQYF.

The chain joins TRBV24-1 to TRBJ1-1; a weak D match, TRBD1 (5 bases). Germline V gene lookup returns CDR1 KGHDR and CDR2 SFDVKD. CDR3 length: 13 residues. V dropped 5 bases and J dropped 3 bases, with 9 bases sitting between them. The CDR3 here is CATSGGGDTEAFF. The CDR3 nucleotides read TGTGCCACCAGTGGAGGAGGGGACACTGAAGCTTTCTTT.

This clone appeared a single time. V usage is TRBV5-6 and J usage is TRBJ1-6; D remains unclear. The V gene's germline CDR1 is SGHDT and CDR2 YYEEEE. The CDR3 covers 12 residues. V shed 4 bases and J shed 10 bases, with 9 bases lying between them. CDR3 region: CASSIHSSPLHF. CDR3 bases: TGTGCCAGCAGCATTCACAGCTCACCCCTCCACTTT.

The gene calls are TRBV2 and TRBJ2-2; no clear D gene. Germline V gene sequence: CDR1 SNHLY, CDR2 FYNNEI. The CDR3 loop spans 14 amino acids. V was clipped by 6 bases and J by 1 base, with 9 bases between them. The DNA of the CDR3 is TGTGCCAGCAGCGTCCGCGGGAACACCGGGGAGCTGTTTTTT. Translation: CASSVRGNTGELFF. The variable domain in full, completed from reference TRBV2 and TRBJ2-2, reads EPEVTQTPSHQVTQMGQEVILRCVPISNHLYFYWYRQILGQKVEFLVSFYNNEISEKSEIFDDQFSVERPDGSNFTLKIRSTKLEDSAMYFCASSVRGNTGELFFGEGSRLTVL.

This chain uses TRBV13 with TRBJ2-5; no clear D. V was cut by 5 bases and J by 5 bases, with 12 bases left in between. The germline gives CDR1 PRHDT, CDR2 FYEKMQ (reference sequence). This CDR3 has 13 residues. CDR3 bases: TGTGCCAGCAGCCAGAACCGTATGGAGACCCAGTACTTC. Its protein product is CASSQNRMETQYF.

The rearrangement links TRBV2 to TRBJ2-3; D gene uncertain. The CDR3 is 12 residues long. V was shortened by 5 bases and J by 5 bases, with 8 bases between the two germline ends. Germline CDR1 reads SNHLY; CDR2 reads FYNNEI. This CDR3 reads CASSLPRDTQYF. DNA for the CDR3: TGTGCCAGCAGTCTACCTAGAGATACGCAGTATTTT.

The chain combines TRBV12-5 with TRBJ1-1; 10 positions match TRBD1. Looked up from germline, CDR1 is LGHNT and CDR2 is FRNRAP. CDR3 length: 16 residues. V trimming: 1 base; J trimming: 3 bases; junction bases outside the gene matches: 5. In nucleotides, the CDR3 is TGTGCTAGTGGTTTGGGACAGGGGGCGCCTGACACTGAAGCTTTCTTT. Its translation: CASGLGQGAPDTEAFF.

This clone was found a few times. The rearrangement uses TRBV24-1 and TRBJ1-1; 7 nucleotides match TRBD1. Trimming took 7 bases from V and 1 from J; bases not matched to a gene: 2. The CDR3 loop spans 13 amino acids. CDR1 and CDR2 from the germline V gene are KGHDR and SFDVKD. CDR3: CATRGTANTEAFF. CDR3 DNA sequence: TGTGCCACCAGGGGGACAGCGAACACTGAAGCTTTCTTT.

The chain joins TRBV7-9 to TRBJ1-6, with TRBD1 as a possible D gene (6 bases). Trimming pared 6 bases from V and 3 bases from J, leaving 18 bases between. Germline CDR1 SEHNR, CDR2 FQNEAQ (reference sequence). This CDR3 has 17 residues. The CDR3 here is CASSPDSYTFYNSPLHF. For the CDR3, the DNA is TGTGCCAGCAGTCCGGACAGTTATACTTTCTATAATTCACCCCTCCACTTT.

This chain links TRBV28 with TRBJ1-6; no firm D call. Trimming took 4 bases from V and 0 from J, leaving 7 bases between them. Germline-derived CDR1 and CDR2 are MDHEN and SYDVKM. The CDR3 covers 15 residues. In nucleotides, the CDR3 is TGTGCCAGCAGTTACCGGGACTCCTATAATTCACCCCTCCACTTT. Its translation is CASSYRDSYNSPLHF.

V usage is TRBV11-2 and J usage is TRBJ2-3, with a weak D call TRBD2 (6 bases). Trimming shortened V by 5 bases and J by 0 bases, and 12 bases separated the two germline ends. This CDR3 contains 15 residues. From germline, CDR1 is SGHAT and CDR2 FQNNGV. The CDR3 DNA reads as TGTGCCAGCAGCCCCTCTGGGACTAGCACAGATACGCAGTATTTT. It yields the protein CASSPSGTSTDTQYF.

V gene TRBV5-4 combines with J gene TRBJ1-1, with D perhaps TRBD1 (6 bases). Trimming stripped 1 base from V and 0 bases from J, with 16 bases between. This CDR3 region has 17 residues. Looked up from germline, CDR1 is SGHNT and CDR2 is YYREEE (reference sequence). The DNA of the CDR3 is TGTGCCAGCAGCTTGCGCGGGGGCATACTTATGAACACTGAAGCTTTCTTT. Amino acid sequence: CASSLRGGILMNTEAFF.

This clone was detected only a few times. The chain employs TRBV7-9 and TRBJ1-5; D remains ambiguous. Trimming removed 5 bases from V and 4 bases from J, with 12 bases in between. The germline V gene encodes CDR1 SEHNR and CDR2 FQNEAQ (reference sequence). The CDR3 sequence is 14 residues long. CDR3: CASSPGQANQPQHF. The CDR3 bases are TGTGCCAGCAGCCCTGGGCAGGCTAATCAGCCCCAGCATTTT.

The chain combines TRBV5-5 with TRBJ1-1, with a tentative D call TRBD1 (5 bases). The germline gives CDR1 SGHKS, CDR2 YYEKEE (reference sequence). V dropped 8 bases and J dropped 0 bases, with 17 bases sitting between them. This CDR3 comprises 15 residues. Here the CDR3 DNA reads TGTGCCAGTTTACCCTGGCGGGGGATGAACACTGAAGCTTTCTTT. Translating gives CASLPWRGMNTEAFF. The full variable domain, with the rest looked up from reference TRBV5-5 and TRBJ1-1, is DAGVTQSPTHLIKTRGQQVTLRCSPISGHKSVSWYQQVLGQGPQFIFQYYEKEERGRGNFPDRFSARQFPNYSSELNVNALLLGDSALYLCASLPWRGMNTEAFFGQGTRLTVV.

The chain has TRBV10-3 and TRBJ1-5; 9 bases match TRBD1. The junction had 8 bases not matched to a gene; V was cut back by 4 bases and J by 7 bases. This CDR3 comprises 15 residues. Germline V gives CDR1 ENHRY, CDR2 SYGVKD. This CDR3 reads CAISVRTGDGQPQHF. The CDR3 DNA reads TGTGCCATCAGTGTGAGGACAGGGGATGGACAGCCCCAGCATTTT.

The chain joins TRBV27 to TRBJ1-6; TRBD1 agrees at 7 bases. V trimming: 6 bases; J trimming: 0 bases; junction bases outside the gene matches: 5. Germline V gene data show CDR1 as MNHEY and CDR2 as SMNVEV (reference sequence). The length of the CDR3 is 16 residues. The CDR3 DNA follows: TGTGCCAGCAGCAGTACAGGGGACTCCTATAATTCACCCCTCCACTTT. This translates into CASSSTGDSYNSPLHF.